The 16 T cell receptor beta chains presented below share a single source sample, sequenced in a study of long-term antiretroviral therapy in people with HIV. Researchers ran immunoSEQ v3.0 at survey level. Generated by immunoSEQ multiplex PCR, the TCRdb table keeps only in-frame clones and is missing some. The sample shows some 18,000 clones, 87% of them seen only once. The starting material was unsorted PBMCs, obtained 2.1 years after starting antiretroviral therapy. These receptor sequences come from a man younger than 30 with HIV.

This clone appeared a few times. The J gene is TRBJ2-7, the V gene TRBV6-6; D unresolved. Germline CDR1 is MNHNY and CDR2 is SVGAGI (reference sequence). V was shortened by 7 bases and J by 0 bases, with 7 bases between the two germline ends. CDR3 length: 12 residues. The CDR3 protein is CASTTSSYEQYF. CDR3 nucleotides: TGTGCCAGCACAACGTCCTCCTACGAGCAGTACTTC.

V gene TRBV19 combines with J gene TRBJ1-2; the D gene is possibly TRBD1 (6 bases). V was shortened by 2 bases and J by 8 bases, with 18 bases between the two germline ends. This CDR3 has 15 residues. Germline V gives CDR1 LNHDA, CDR2 SQIVND (reference sequence). Here the CDR3 DNA reads TGTGCCAGTAGTATAACTGGAAGCACAGGGCCCGGCTACACCTTC. Protein sequence: CASSITGSTGPGYTF.

As DNA, the CDR3 is TGTACCACCGAAGGGGGCCGGAACACAGATACGCAGTATTTT. Translation: CTTEGGRNTDTQYF. J is TRBJ2-3 and V is TRBV7-9, with 7 positions matching TRBD1. CDR3 size: 14 residues. Germline V CDR1 and CDR2: SEHNR, FQNEAQ (reference sequence).

The chain joins TRBV7-8 to TRBJ1-1; D not certain. The CDR3 is 14 amino acids. Germline V gives CDR1 SGHVS, CDR2 FQNEAQ. V was trimmed by 3 bases and J by 0 bases, leaving 8 bases between them. The CDR3 loop reads CASSFNVLNTEAFF. CDR3 DNA: TGTGCCAGCAGCTTTAATGTACTGAACACTGAAGCTTTCTTT. The entire variable domain, with the rest obtained from reference TRBV7-8 and TRBJ1-1, is as follows: GAGVSQSPRYKVAKRGQDVALRCDPISGHVSLFWYQQALGQGPEFLTYFQNEAQLDKSGLPSDRFFAERPEGSVSTLKIQRTQQEDSAVYLCASSFNVLNTEAFFGQGTRLTVV.

This chain connects TRBV7-8 to TRBJ1-3, with D possibly TRBD1 on 5 matching bases. Per germline, CDR1 SGHVS and CDR2 FQNEAQ. The CDR3 runs 16 residues. Between the trimmed V and J ends, which lost 0 bases and 8 bases, there was a span of 17 bases. This CDR3 is CASSLALGDLTHTIYF. The CDR3, as DNA: TGTGCCAGCAGCTTAGCGTTAGGGGATCTGACCCACACCATATATTTT.

The chain carries TRBV19 and TRBJ1-6; perhaps TRBD1 as D (5 bases). Trimming took off 3 bases at V and 4 bases at J, with 7 bases between the two ends. The CDR3 is 14 amino acids. Germline CDR1 LNHDA, CDR2 SQIVND (reference sequence). The CDR3 protein is CASSIRGYNSPLHF. The CDR3 DNA sequence: TGTGCCAGTAGTATCCGGGGGTATAATTCACCCCTCCACTTT.

The rearrangement uses TRBV9 and TRBJ2-2; the D is unclear. Germline V gene lookup returns CDR1 SGDLS and CDR2 YYNGEE. The CDR3 has 14 amino acids. The germline V and J ends were trimmed by 4 bases and 6 bases, with 13 bases remaining between them. CDR3 amino acids: CASSPRVAPGELFF. CDR3 in DNA: TGTGCCAGCAGCCCCCGCGTAGCCCCCGGGGAGCTGTTTTTT.

The rearrangement links TRBV19 to TRBJ1-1; no firm D call. The CDR3 runs 11 residues. Germline loops: CDR1 LNHDA, CDR2 SQIVND (reference sequence). V was cut by 8 bases and J by 6 bases, with 10 bases left in between. This chain's CDR3 is CASQGRAEAFF. The CDR3 nucleotides read TGTGCCAGTCAAGGACGGGCTGAAGCTTTCTTT.

The V and J genes are TRBV10-3 and TRBJ2-2; 9 bases map to TRBD2. V was clipped by 8 bases and J by 0 bases; unmatched bases: 16. The CDR3 contains 19 residues. Germline V gene sequence: CDR1 ENHRY, CDR2 SYGVKD. CDR3 protein: CAIGEGSGSFKSNTGELFF. CDR3 sequence (DNA): TGTGCCATCGGGGAGGGTAGCGGGAGTTTTAAGTCGAACACCGGGGAGCTGTTTTTT.

The chain links TRBV7-2 to TRBJ2-3; D is uncertain. V shed 3 bases and J shed 2 bases, with 9 bases lying between them. Per germline, CDR1 SGHTA and CDR2 FQGNSA. The length of the CDR3 is 14 residues. For the CDR3, the DNA is TGTGCCAGCAGCTTGGATCGGGCCACAGATACGCAGTATTTT. Translated: CASSLDRATDTQYF.

This chain joins TRBV9 and TRBJ2-1; D gene ambiguous. Between the trimmed V and J ends, which lost 0 bases and 0 bases, there was a span of 7 bases. The germline gives CDR1 SGDLS, CDR2 YYNGEE. This CDR3 comprises 15 residues. The CDR3 sequence: CASSVGQTSYNEQFF. The CDR3 coding sequence is TGTGCCAGCAGCGTAGGACAAACCTCCTACAATGAGCAGTTCTTC.

V and J are TRBV29-1 and TRBJ2-7; TRBD2 is a possible D gene (7 bases). V was cut by 5 bases and J by 6 bases, with 17 bases left in between. CDR1 SQVTM and CDR2 ANQGSEA come from the germline V gene. The CDR3 is 13 amino acids. The CDR3 spells CSVTREARGEQYF. The CDR3 DNA follows: TGCAGCGTTACTCGGGAGGCCAGGGGCGAGCAGTACTTC.

The V call is TRBV15, the J call TRBJ2-2, with TRBD2 as a possible D gene (5 bases). The CDR3 is 16 amino acids. The V gene lost 0 bases and the J gene lost 5 bases, with 13 bases spanning the gap. Per germline, CDR1 LNHNV and CDR2 YYDKDF (reference sequence). CDR3 DNA sequence: TGTGCCACCAGCAGAGAGGGTCTCGGAGGAACCGGGGAGCTGTTTTTT. It specifies CATSREGLGGTGELFF.

The V call is TRBV6-6, the J call TRBJ2-7; a weak D match, TRBD1 (6 bases). Trimming shortened V by 5 bases and J by 2 bases, and 16 bases separated the two germline ends. Germline V gene lookup returns CDR1 MNHNY and CDR2 SVGAGI (reference sequence). The CDR3 contains 15 residues. This chain's CDR3 is CASSLQGPVTYEQYF. CDR3 coding DNA: TGTGCCAGCAGTCTACAGGGTCCCGTGACCTACGAGCAGTACTTC.

CDR3 region: CASSPNGESGELFF. The CDR3 DNA sequence: TGTGCCAGCAGCCCTAATGGGGAGAGCGGGGAGCTGTTTTTT. The chain joins TRBV13 to TRBJ2-2; D might be TRBD2 (5 bases). V was cut by 5 bases and J by 7 bases, with 14 bases left in between. CDR1 and CDR2 from the germline V gene are PRHDT and FYEKMQ (reference sequence). The CDR3 runs to 14 residues.

The CDR3 protein is CASSQVHNSPLHF. The CDR3 DNA sequence: TGTGCCAGCAGCCAGGTGCATAATTCACCCCTCCACTTT. V gene TRBV14 combines with J gene TRBJ1-6; D is uncertain. Trimming pared 3 bases from V and 5 bases from J, leaving 5 bases between. CDR3 size: 13 residues. Germline V gene sequence: CDR1 SGHDN, CDR2 FVKESK.